Below are 28 T cell receptor beta chains sequenced from a single sample in a study of cytomegalovirus exposure and HLA in healthy donors. Primers included in the PCR were 60 Vbeta and 13 Jbeta primers. Profiling relied on immunoSEQ multiplex PCR, and the TCRdb table lists in-frame clones only, not all of them. The table includes 160,000 or so clones, about 80% detected once. Sequencing used PBMCs. These receptors all stem from a woman aged 50 to 65 in good health and CMV-seronegative.

The chain recombines TRBV15 with TRBJ1-2; D remains ambiguous. This CDR3 spans 17 amino acids. CDR1 is LNHNV, CDR2 YYDKDF, per germline (reference sequence). The V end was cut by 1 base, the J end by 1 base, with 16 bases between. This CDR3 reads CATSRVADSSRNYGYTF. The CDR3, as DNA: TGTGCCACCAGCAGAGTCGCCGACTCTTCCCGTAACTATGGCTACACCTTC. The full variable domain, completed using reference TRBV15 and TRBJ1-2, is DAMVIQNPRYQVTQFGKPVTLSCSQTLNHNVMYWYQQKSSQAPKLLFHYYDKDFNNEADTPDNFQSRRPNTSFCFLDIRSPGLGDTAMYLCATSRVADSSRNYGYTFGSGTRLTVV.

This sequence joins TRBV19 and TRBJ2-7; perhaps TRBD1 as D (6 bases). Germline V gene data show CDR1 as LNHDA and CDR2 as SQIVND (reference sequence). The CDR3 consists of 13 residues. V was shortened by 6 bases and J by 6 bases, with 15 bases between the two germline ends. In DNA form, the CDR3 reads TGTGCCAGTAGCCTAGTCCGGACAGCCGAGCAGTACTTC. It specifies CASSLVRTAEQYF.

In this sample, this clone turned up once. Other DNA sequences within the sample encode an identical CDR3. The chain is built from TRBV18 and TRBJ2-3; 7 bases map to TRBD1. The CDR3 covers 15 residues. Trimming at V came to 3 bases and at J to 2 bases, leaving 5 bases not matched to a gene. The V gene's germline CDR1 is KGHSH and CDR2 LQKENI. The CDR3 region is CASSPPGQSTDTQYF. In nucleotides, the CDR3 is TGTGCCAGCTCACCCCCGGGACAGTCCACAGATACGCAGTATTTT.

The chain links TRBV2 to TRBJ2-1; D is unclear. The germline gives CDR1 SNHLY, CDR2 FYNNEI. V dropped 6 bases and J dropped 10 bases, with 16 bases sitting between them. The CDR3 runs 13 residues. The CDR3 region is CASRNRFDGEQFF. The CDR3 bases are TGTGCCAGCAGGAACCGTTTCGACGGGGAGCAGTTCTTC.

The chain joins TRBV7-8 to TRBJ1-1, with TRBD1 matching 7 bases. The CDR3 is made up of 16 amino acids. Germline trimming cut 1 base from V and 0 bases from J; bases unmatched to any gene: 5. Germline CDR1 and CDR2: SGHVS and FQNEAQ. The CDR3 nucleotides are TGTGCCAGCAGCTTAGGGACAGGTGCACTGAACACTGAAGCTTTCTTT. The encoded protein is CASSLGTGALNTEAFF. Using reference TRBV7-8 and TRBJ1-1 for the parts outside the CDR3, the full variable domain is GAGVSQSPRYKVAKRGQDVALRCDPISGHVSLFWYQQALGQGPEFLTYFQNEAQLDKSGLPSDRFFAERPEGSVSTLKIQRTQQEDSAVYLCASSLGTGALNTEAFFGQGTRLTVV.

This clone was recorded only once. V gene TRBV9 combines with J gene TRBJ2-5, with D perhaps TRBD1 (5 bases). The J call may be mistaken, given a closer DNA end match to TRBJ2-7. The CDR3 length is 16 residues. Per germline, CDR1 SGDLS and CDR2 YYNGEE. The CDR3 spells CASSPQDSPSSYEQYF. CDR3 bases: TGTGCCAGCAGCCCCCAAGACAGCCCGAGCTCCTACGAGCAGTACTTC.

This clone was seen more than once but under ten times. V gene TRBV27 combines with J gene TRBJ2-7, with TRBD1 matching over 10 bases. The CDR3 is made up of 14 amino acids. Looked up from germline, CDR1 is MNHEY and CDR2 is SMNVEV (reference sequence). The trim removed 6 bases at V and 4 bases at J, leaving 6 bases unmatched. The CDR3 DNA is TGTGCCAGCAGACCGACAGGGGGCGGATACGAGCAGTACTTC. Its protein product is CASRPTGGGYEQYF.

This chain links TRBV6-5 with TRBJ2-1, with D possibly being TRBD2 (6 bases). The germline V gene encodes CDR1 MNHEY and CDR2 SVGAGI. The CDR3 contains 16 residues. V gave up 2 bases and J gave up 9 bases, with 20 bases separating them. CDR3: CASSYESPGLIGEQFF. CDR3 sequence (DNA): TGTGCCAGCAGTTACGAATCACCGGGACTCATCGGTGAGCAGTTCTTC.

J is TRBJ1-5 and V is TRBV7-2, with a tentative D call TRBD1 (6 bases). The CDR3 totals 14 residues. From germline, CDR1 is SGHTA and CDR2 FQGNSA. V was trimmed by 2 bases and J by 4 bases, leaving 9 bases between them. The CDR3 protein is CASSLRGANQPQHF. CDR3 DNA: TGTGCCAGCAGCTTACGGGGGGCAAATCAGCCCCAGCATTTT.

The rearrangement links TRBV18 to TRBJ2-1; D is perhaps TRBD1 (6 bases). Trimming shortened V by 4 bases and J by 3 bases, and 22 bases separated the two germline ends. The CDR3 consists of 18 residues. Per the germline V gene, CDR1 is KGHSH and CDR2 is LQKENI. The CDR3 bases are TGTGCCAGCTCACGTGGGCCTGGGTCCGGGACAATCTACAATGAGCAGTTCTTC. Amino acids: CASSRGPGSGTIYNEQFF.

The gene calls are TRBV7-2 and TRBJ1-1, with D possibly TRBD1 on 5 matching bases. Trimming cost V 3 bases and J 6 bases, with 11 bases left between them. The germline V gene has CDR1 SGHTA and CDR2 FQGNSA. The CDR3 is made up of 13 amino acids. The CDR3 here is CASSFPWGAEAFF. Here the CDR3 DNA reads TGTGCCAGCAGCTTTCCGTGGGGGGCTGAAGCTTTCTTT.

This clone is a singleton in its sample. The V call is TRBV28, the J call TRBJ1-2; TRBD1 is a possible D gene (5 bases). Germline CDR1 and CDR2: MDHEN and SYDVKM. The CDR3 loop spans 12 amino acids. V lost 7 bases and J lost 2, with 8 bases in between. The DNA for the CDR3 is TGTGCCAGCAAGCCAGGGAACTATGGCTACACCTTC. Protein sequence: CASKPGNYGYTF.

V and J are TRBV10-2 and TRBJ1-2, with 9 bases fitting TRBD1. CDR3 size: 16 residues. Germline assignment: CDR1 WSHSY and CDR2 SAAADI. The junction had 5 bases not matched to a gene; V was cut back by 3 bases and J by 0 bases. CDR3 loop: CASSDGQGQSNYGYTF. CDR3 bases: TGCGCCAGCAGTGACGGACAGGGGCAGTCTAACTATGGCTACACCTTC.

This clone was observed a few times. The chain joins TRBV7-9 to TRBJ1-3, with D tentatively TRBD1 (5 bases). The CDR3 totals 16 residues. CDR1 is SEHNR and CDR2 is FQNEAQ in the germline V gene (reference sequence). V was pared by 2 bases and J by 5 bases, with 16 bases between. The CDR3 DNA is TGTGCCAGCAGCTTACGTTCGGGGGGAGTGCGAAACACCATATATTTT. Amino acids: CASSLRSGGVRNTIYF.

The V and J genes are TRBV4-2 and TRBJ2-7; a weak D match, TRBD2 (5 bases). Trimming left V 3 bases short and J 3 bases short, with 24 bases between. Per the germline V gene, CDR1 is LGHNA and CDR2 is YNFKEQ. The CDR3 length is 18 residues. CDR3: CASSQIKLRTTDFYEQYF. DNA for the CDR3: TGTGCCAGCAGCCAGATAAAGTTAAGGACGACGGACTTCTACGAGCAGTACTTC.

The chain couples TRBV5-6 to TRBJ1-5; 9 nucleotides line up with TRBD1. The CDR3 has 17 residues. V was pared by 3 bases and J by 3 bases, with 10 bases of the junction left unmatched. Per germline, CDR1 SGHDT and CDR2 YYEEEE. CDR3 protein: CASSSRRDREYNQPQHF. The DNA for the CDR3 is TGTGCCAGCAGCTCGAGAAGGGACAGGGAATACAATCAGCCCCAGCATTTT.

V is TRBV28 and J is TRBJ1-5, with 7 bases aligning to TRBD1. Unmatched junction bases numbered 8, after V lost 6 bases and J lost 0 bases. The CDR3 totals 16 residues. Germline lookup yields CDR1 MDHEN and CDR2 SYDVKM. The CDR3 coding sequence is TGTGCCAGCAGGTACAGGGGCGTCTATAGCAATCAGCCCCAGCATTTT. This translates into CASRYRGVYSNQPQHF.

The chain recombines TRBV27 with TRBJ2-7; 7 bases map to TRBD1. V shed 2 bases, J shed 3 bases, and the junction held 7 bases outside the gene matches. Germline lookup yields CDR1 MNHEY and CDR2 SMNVEV (reference sequence). This CDR3 region has 15 residues. Written as DNA, the CDR3 is TGTGCCAGCAGTTTAAAGGGACAGAGGGTCTACGAGCAGTACTTC. Protein product: CASSLKGQRVYEQYF.

V is TRBV5-8 and J is TRBJ1-5; 7 bases are a match to TRBD1. Germline V gene data show CDR1 as SGHTS and CDR2 as YDEGEE. The CDR3 length is 17 residues. The V gene end was trimmed by 1 base and the J gene end by 0 bases; junction bases not matched to a gene: 7. CDR3 loop: CASSLWDSQYSNQPQHF. CDR3 DNA: TGTGCCAGCAGCTTGTGGGACAGCCAATATAGCAATCAGCCCCAGCATTTT. The whole variable domain, filled in from reference TRBV5-8 and TRBJ1-5, reads EAGVTQSPTHLIKTRGQQATLRCSPISGHTSVYWYQQALGLGLQFLLWYDEGEERNRGNFPPRFSGRQFPNYSSELNVNALELEDSALYLCASSLWDSQYSNQPQHFGDGTRLSIL.

The sample holds a few counts of this clone. The chain joins TRBV10-3 to TRBJ1-1; TRBD1 matches at 7 bases. The germline gives CDR1 ENHRY, CDR2 SYGVKD. The CDR3 runs to 15 residues. Unmatched junction bases numbered 5, after V lost 0 bases and J lost 4 bases. CDR3 bases: TGTGCCATCAGTGAGTCAGGAGGGGGCTTCACTGAAGCTTTCTTT. Amino acid sequence: CAISESGGGFTEAFF.

The chain carries TRBV27 and TRBJ1-5, with a weak D call TRBD1 (5 bases). Germline V CDR1 and CDR2: MNHEY, SMNVEV (reference sequence). The CDR3 length is 16 residues. V lost 2 bases to trimming and J lost 2 bases, with 13 bases between them. The CDR3 nucleotides read TGTGCCAGCAGTTTAAGTGGGGGGGTGGGCAATCAGCCCCAGCATTTT. Residues: CASSLSGGVGNQPQHF.

The V gene is TRBV27, the J gene TRBJ1-5; 9 nucleotides agree with TRBD1. The CDR3 consists of 13 residues. V shed 6 bases and J 9 bases; nucleotides not matched to a gene: 6. CDR1 MNHEY and CDR2 SMNVEV come from the germline V gene (reference sequence). The CDR3 sequence is CASSGTGTWPQHF. The DNA for the CDR3 is TGTGCCAGCAGCGGGACAGGGACATGGCCCCAGCATTTT.

The V call is TRBV6-5, the J call TRBJ1-1; TRBD1 matches at 7 bases. J was trimmed by 5 bases and V by 7 bases; bases with no gene match: 7. The CDR3 extends over 13 amino acids. CDR1 is MNHEY and CDR2 is SVGAGI in the germline V gene. The CDR3 nucleotides read TGTGCCAGCACCTACAGGGGATGGACTGAAGCTTTCTTT. As protein: CASTYRGWTEAFF.

The chain joins TRBV19 to TRBJ2-5; a possible D gene is TRBD1 (8 bases). Germline V lookup: CDR1 LNHDA, CDR2 SQIVND (reference sequence). The CDR3 is 16 residues long. The ends were cut back, 0 bases at V and 5 bases at J, with 16 bases in the middle. CDR3 DNA: TGTGCCAGTAGTATAGAAGTCGGACAGGGAGGGGAGACCCAGTACTTC. Protein sequence: CASSIEVGQGGETQYF.

The rearrangement links TRBV4-3 to TRBJ2-3; D is undetermined. Trimming removed 0 bases at V and 3 bases at J, with 4 bases between. Germline V gives CDR1 LGHNA, CDR2 YSLEER. This CDR3 is 13 amino acids long. The CDR3 is CASSQDRTDTQYF. As DNA, the CDR3 is TGCGCCAGCAGCCAAGACAGGACAGATACGCAGTATTTT.

The chain joins TRBV7-2 to TRBJ1-5; possibly TRBD1 for D (5 bases). Germline CDR1 reads SGHTA; CDR2 reads FQGNSA. V was shortened by 1 base and J by 7 bases, with 14 bases between the two germline ends. There are 15 residues in the CDR3. The CDR3 spells CASSLVGRVKQPQHF. CDR3 nucleotides: TGTGCCAGCAGCTTAGTCGGCAGGGTGAAGCAGCCCCAGCATTTT.

This chain links TRBV19 with TRBJ2-1, with TRBD2 matching 8 bases. Germline CDR1 is LNHDA and CDR2 is SQIVND (reference sequence). Unmatched junction bases numbered 8, after V lost 8 bases and J lost 2 bases. CDR3 length equals 15 residues. This chain's CDR3 is CASRVAGRAYNEQFF. The DNA for the CDR3 is TGTGCCAGTCGCGTAGCGGGAAGGGCCTACAATGAGCAGTTCTTC.

The chain employs TRBV1 and TRBJ1-5; the table names TRBD1, a call not compared with the DNA. TRBV1 is given as a pseudogene. The CDR3 consists of 13 residues. DNA of the CDR3: TGCACCAGCAGGGACAGCGCCAATCTGACCCAGCATTTT. Translated, it gives CTSRDSANLTQHF.